The sequence of this TCR beta chain was determined in a study of T cell responses to AZD1222 COVID-19 vaccine. At the level of the study: Investigators merged groups given second doses at roughly 4 or roughly 12 weeks. Study outcomes and limitations: Most donors were white British, females outnumbered males, and clonal diversity was possibly underestimated. Following two doses of AZD1222, Spike-specific TCR breadth and depth rose. Seropositive AZD1222 recipients at baseline numbered only six or seven.

The germline gives CDR1 MNHEY, CDR2 SVGAGI. The V and J ends lost 6 bases and 4 bases, in that order; junction bases with no gene match: 6. The CDR3 spans 14 residues. Clones were sequenced by immunoSEQ multiplex PCR, and TCRdb holds only the in-frame ones, with some missing. The sample carries around 130,000 clones, roughly 85% recorded once. As concerns this clone: Its matching antigen is unknown.

This receptor was obtained from an adult in good health. V gene TRBV6-5 combines with J gene TRBJ1-3; 7 positions match TRBD1. Source: peripheral blood, taken on day 0 of AZD1222 vaccination. CDR3 protein: CASRRPGQGNTIYF. CDR3 bases: TGTGCCAGCAGAAGACCGGGACAGGGAAACACCATATATTTT.